This T cell receptor (beta chain) stems from a study of CXCR3-negative and CXCR3-positive naive CD8 T cells. Study results and limitations: Comparably high diversity marked both naive subsets, whereas memory CD8+ cells had much lower diversity. The TRBV-TRBJ usage of naive CXCR3-negative and CXCR3-positive cells was similar, but that of memory cells differed.

About this clonotype itself: Its antigen is not identified.

The CDR3 totals 14 residues. Looked up from germline, CDR1 is MNHEY and CDR2 is SMNVEV (reference sequence). Investigators sorted each CD8+ T cell subset in triplicate, taking roughly 330,000 cells each time. 5' RACE with UMI labels generated the TRB cDNA libraries. After re-calling the 5' RACE reads, TCRdb lists one entry per CDR3 protein, DNA absent. This table holds around 57,000 distinct CDR3 sequences. This clonotype was obtained from a human donor in good health. Some clones in this sample may be carry-over from other donors' samples. J is TRBJ2-5 and V is TRBV27; TCRdb calls TRBD1, which cannot be checked without DNA. The specimen was memory CD8+ T cells from blood. CDR3: CASSLAPGGETQYF.